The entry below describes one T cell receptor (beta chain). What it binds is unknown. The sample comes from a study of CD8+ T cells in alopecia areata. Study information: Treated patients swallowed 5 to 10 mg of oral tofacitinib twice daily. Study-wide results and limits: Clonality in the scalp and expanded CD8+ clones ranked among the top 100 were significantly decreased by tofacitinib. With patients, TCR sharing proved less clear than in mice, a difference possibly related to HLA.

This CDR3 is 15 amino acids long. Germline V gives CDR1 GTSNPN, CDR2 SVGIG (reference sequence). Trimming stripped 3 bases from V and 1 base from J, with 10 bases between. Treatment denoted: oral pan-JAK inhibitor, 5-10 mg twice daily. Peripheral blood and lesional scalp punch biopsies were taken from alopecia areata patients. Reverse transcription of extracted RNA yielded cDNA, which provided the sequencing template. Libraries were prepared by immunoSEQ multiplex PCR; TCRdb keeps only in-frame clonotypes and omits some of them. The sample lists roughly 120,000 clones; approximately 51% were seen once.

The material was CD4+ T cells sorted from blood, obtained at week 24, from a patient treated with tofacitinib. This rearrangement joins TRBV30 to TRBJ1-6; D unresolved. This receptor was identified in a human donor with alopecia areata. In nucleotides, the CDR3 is TGTGCCTGGAGCACTAGGGAGTCCTATAATTCACCCCTCCACTTT. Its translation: CAWSTRESYNSPLHF.